This TCR beta chain was recovered during a study of beta chain features in type 1 diabetes. In the study overall: There were 107,917,701 sorted cells examined across all samples.

Study-level points and caveats: Cells carrying high TCR expression could end up over-represented when cDNA is sequenced. All four CD4+ subsets of Type 1 diabetes patients contained TCRB CDR3s that were moderately but significantly shorter. PCR might show a preference for shorter templates, equally across patients and controls.

Expressed TCRB transcripts were sequenced because the entire RNA isolate underwent reverse transcription. Generated by immunoSEQ multiplex PCR, the TCRdb table keeps only in-frame clones and is missing some. Of approximately 41,000 clones in the sample, roughly 70% were seen once. On this clone: The target antigen is unknown.

This CDR3 region has 15 residues. CDR1 is LNHNV, CDR2 YYDKDF, per germline (reference sequence). V was trimmed by 2 bases and J by 2 bases, leaving 7 bases between them. V gene TRBV15 combines with J gene TRBJ2-6, with D unresolved. The clonotype comes from a man aged 25-45 years with type 1 diabetes. Some clones in this sample may be carry-over from other donors' samples. The source material was Tregs from blood. CDR3 region: CATSRYSTGANVLTF. The CDR3 DNA reads TGTGCCACCAGCAGATACAGTACTGGGGCCAACGTCCTGACTTTC.